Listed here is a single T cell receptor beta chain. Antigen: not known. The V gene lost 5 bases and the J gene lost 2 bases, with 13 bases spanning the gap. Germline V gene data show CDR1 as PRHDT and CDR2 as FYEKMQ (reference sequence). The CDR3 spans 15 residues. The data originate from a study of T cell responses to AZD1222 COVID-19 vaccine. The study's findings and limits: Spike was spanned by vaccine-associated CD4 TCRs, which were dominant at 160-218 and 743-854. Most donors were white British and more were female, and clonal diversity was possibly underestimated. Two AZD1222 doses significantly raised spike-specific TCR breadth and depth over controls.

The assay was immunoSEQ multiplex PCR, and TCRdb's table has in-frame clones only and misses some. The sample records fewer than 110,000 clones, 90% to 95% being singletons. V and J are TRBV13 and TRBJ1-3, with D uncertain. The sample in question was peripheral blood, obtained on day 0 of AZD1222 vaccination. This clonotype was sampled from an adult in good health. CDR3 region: CASSIPGRTGNTIYF. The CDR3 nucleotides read TGTGCCAGCAGCATCCCCGGGAGAACTGGAAACACCATATATTTT.